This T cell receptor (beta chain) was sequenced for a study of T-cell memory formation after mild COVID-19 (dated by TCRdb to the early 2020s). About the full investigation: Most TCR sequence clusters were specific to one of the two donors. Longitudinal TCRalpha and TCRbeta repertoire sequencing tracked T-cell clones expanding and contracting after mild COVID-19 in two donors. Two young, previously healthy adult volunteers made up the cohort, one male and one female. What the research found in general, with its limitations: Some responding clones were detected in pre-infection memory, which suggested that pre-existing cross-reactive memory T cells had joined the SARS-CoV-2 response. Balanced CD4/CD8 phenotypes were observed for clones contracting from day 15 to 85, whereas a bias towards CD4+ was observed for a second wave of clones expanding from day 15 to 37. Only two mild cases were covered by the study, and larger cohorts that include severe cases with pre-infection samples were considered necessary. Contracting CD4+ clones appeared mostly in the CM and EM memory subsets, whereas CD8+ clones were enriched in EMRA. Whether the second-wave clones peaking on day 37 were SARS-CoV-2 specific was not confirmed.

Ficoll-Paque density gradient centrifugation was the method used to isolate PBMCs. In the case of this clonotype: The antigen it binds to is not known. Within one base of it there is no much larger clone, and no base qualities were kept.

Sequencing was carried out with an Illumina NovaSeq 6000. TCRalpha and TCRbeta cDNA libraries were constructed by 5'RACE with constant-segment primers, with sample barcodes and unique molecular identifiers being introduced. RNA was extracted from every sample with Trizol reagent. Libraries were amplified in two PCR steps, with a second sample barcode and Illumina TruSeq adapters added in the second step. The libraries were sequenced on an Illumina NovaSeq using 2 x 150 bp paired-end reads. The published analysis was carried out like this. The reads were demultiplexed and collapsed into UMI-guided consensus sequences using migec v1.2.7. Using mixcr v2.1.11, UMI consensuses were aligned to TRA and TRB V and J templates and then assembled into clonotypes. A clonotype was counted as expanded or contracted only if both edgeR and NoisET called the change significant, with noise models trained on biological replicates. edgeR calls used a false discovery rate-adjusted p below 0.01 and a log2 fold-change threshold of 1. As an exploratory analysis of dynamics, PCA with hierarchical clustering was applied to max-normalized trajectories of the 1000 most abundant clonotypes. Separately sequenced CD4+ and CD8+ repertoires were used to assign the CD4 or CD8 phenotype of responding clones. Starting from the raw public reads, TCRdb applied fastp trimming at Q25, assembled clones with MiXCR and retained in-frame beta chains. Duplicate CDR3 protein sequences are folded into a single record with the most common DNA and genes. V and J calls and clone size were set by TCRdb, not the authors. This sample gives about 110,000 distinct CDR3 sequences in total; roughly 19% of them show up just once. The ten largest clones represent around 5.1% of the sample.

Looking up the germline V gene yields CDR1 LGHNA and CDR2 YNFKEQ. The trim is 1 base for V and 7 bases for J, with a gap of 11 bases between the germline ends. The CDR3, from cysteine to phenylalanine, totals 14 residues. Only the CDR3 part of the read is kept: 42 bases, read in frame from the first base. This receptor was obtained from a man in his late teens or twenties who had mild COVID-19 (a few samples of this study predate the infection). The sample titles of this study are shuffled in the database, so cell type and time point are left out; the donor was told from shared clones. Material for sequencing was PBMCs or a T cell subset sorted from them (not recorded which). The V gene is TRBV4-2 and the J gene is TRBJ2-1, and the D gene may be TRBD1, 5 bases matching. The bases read TGTGCCAGCAGCCAAGGTGGGGCAGCGAATGAGCAGTTCTTC. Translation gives CASSQGGAANEQFF.